This TCR beta chain emerged from a study of shared clonotypes between healthy human individuals. Study summary: Sampling drew on donors who were a couple of women and a few men aged 18 to 49.

Positively selected for CCR7, the CD45RO-negative cells used as naive CD8 cells excluded terminally differentiated effector memory CD45RA+ cells. Profiling relied on immunoSEQ multiplex PCR, and the TCRdb table lists in-frame clones only, not all of them. The sample holds some 740,000 clones, 90% to 95% seen once. Source material: naive CD8+ T cells sorted from blood. The source is a man aged 30-40 years in good health.

Written as DNA, the CDR3 is TGTGCCAGCAGACTCGACAGGGGGCCTGATCAAGATACGCAGTATTTT. Amino acid sequence: CASRLDRGPDQDTQYF. This sequence joins TRBV7-8 and TRBJ2-3; 10 bases line up with TRBD1. The CDR3 has 16 amino acids. V was clipped by 6 bases and J by 5 bases; unmatched bases: 11. Germline lookup yields CDR1 SGHVS and CDR2 FQNEAQ.